This record concerns one T cell receptor (beta chain) sequence. Antigen unknown. Blood was drawn at over 2 ml per donor. This sample stems from a study of monozygotic twins with inflammatory bowel disease. Points from the study as a whole: A distinction between different T cell subtypes was not possible.

TCRdb reanalyzed the 5' RACE reads and collapses them to one entry per CDR3 protein, without DNA. In all, the sample yields 200,000 to 250,000 distinct CDR3 sequences. This CDR3 spans 13 amino acids. Germline CDR1 reads LNHNV; CDR2 reads YYDKDF (reference sequence). The sequence derives from a human donor with ulcerative colitis or Crohn's disease, or a healthy co-twin of an affected twin (not recorded which). The V and J genes are TRBV15 and TRBJ2-3. The sequenced sample consisted of blood. The CDR3 protein is CATSRSPRDTQYF.